This passage covers 30 T cell receptor beta chains from one sample sequenced in a study of T cells in Graves' hyperthyroidism and ophthalmopathy. RNA transcripts served as the template for amplifying TCR beta CDR3 regions. With the HTBI primer set, the TCR CDR3 went through a first round of RT-PCR. Via MiXCR, TCRdb re-called the multiplex PCR reads, giving one row per CDR3 protein. The sample lists 500,000 to 700,000 distinct CDR3 sequences, 16% seen once, with approximately 18% in the top ten. The sample consisted of blood. The source of these receptors is a woman between 18 and 29 years old with Graves' hyperthyroidism.

This clonotype was picked up many times. The V and J genes are TRBV11-2 and TRBJ2-7, with 9 bases lining up with TRBD2. The V segment lost 0 bases and the J segment 3 bases; nucleotides outside the gene matches: 3. The CDR3 length is 15 residues. Germline CDR1 is SGHAT and CDR2 is FQNNGV. This CDR3 is CASSLEAGGLYEQYF. DNA of the CDR3: TGTGCCAGCAGCTTAGAGGCGGGAGGGCTCTACGAGCAGTACTTC.

This clonotype was counted only a few times. This sequence joins TRBV20-1 and TRBJ2-3; 9 positions agree with TRBD2. After removal of 3 bases from V and 4 bases from J, the junction contained 11 bases not matched to a gene. The CDR3 is 16 residues long. Germline CDR1 DFQATT, CDR2 SNEGSKA (reference sequence). The CDR3 region has the DNA TGCAGTGCTAGGGGGCCCGGGACTAGCTCGGCAGATACGCAGTATTTT. This codes for CSARGPGTSSADTQYF.

This clonotype has a handful of counts. The rearrangement joins TRBV12-3 or TRBV12-4 to TRBJ1-5, with a possible D match to TRBD1 (5 bases). V was cut by 5 bases and J by 3 bases, with 17 bases left in between. The CDR3 is 16 residues long. DNA for the CDR3: TGTGCCAGCAGTGGGGGACGCCGGCAACTCAATCAGCCCCAGCATTTT. Translating gives CASSGGRRQLNQPQHF.

This clonotype has only a few counts. This chain links TRBV20-1 with TRBJ1-1; TRBD1 matches 7 bases. Per the germline V gene, CDR1 is DFQATT and CDR2 is SNEGSKA (reference sequence). After removal of 5 bases from V and 4 bases from J, the junction contained 13 bases not matched to a gene. The CDR3 covers 15 residues. In DNA form, the CDR3 reads TGCAGTGCTCCTACCGGGGGCAGGGGGGGCACTGAAGCTTTCTTT. It specifies CSAPTGGRGGTEAFF.

The chain is built from TRBV5-1 and TRBJ2-7; maybe TRBD1 (5 bases). CDR3 length: 16 residues. Trimming removed 0 bases from V and 4 bases from J, with 17 bases in between. Germline values: CDR1 SGHRS, CDR2 YFSETQ. CDR3 nucleotide sequence: TGCGCCAGCAGCTTGGGGCCCACAGGATTAAGGTACGAGCAGTACTTC. This sequence encodes CASSLGPTGLRYEQYF.

This sequence joins TRBV12-5 and TRBJ2-1, with 7 bases matching TRBD1. Germline V gene lookup returns CDR1 LGHNT and CDR2 FRNRAP. CDR3 length: 15 amino acids. V lost 3 bases, J lost 2 bases, and 4 bases stayed unmatched. The CDR3 DNA sequence: TGTGCTAGTGGTTTAGAGGGGGCCCCCTACAATGAGCAGTTCTTC. Amino acid sequence: CASGLEGAPYNEQFF.

This clonotype was seen ten or more times. The V call is TRBV28, the J call TRBJ2-7, with TRBD2 identical over 9 bases. CDR1 is MDHEN, CDR2 SYDVKM, per germline. The length of the CDR3 is 14 residues. Trimming at V came to 11 bases and at J to 2 bases, leaving 10 bases not matched to a gene. The CDR3, as DNA: TGTGCCCTGGGAGAGCTAGCGGGACCCTACGAGCAGTACTTC. Protein sequence: CALGELAGPYEQYF. Full variable domain (remainder filled in from reference TRBV28 and TRBJ2-7): DVKVTQSSRYLVKRTGEKVFLECVQDMDHENMFWYRQDPGLGLRLIYFSYDVKMKEKGDIPEGYSVSREKKERFSLILESASTNQTSMYLCALGELAGPYEQYFGPGTRLTVT.

In this sample, this clonotype turned up a few times. V is TRBV19 and J is TRBJ1-1, with D possibly TRBD1 on 5 matching bases. CDR1 is LNHDA and CDR2 is SQIVND in the germline V gene (reference sequence). The length of the CDR3 is 16 residues. V was cut by 4 bases and J by 4 bases, with 19 bases left in between. The DNA for the CDR3 is TGTGCCAGTAGTACCTCCCTGGCAGGGCGGGGCACTGAAGCTTTCTTT. This translates into CASSTSLAGRGTEAFF.

The table lists this clonotype with a few counts. The genes are TRBV5-5 and TRBJ1-2, with 10 bases aligning to TRBD1. Germline assignment: CDR1 SGHKS and CDR2 YYEKEE (reference sequence). After removal of 3 bases from V and 3 bases from J, the junction contained 2 bases not matched to a gene. The CDR3 is made up of 14 amino acids. The CDR3 sequence: CASSWGTGDYGYTF. The DNA for the CDR3 is TGTGCCAGCAGCTGGGGGACAGGGGACTATGGCTACACCTTC.

This clonotype was recorded many times. V is TRBV27 and J is TRBJ2-3; the D gene is possibly TRBD2 (6 bases). The germline CDR1 and CDR2 sequences are MNHEY and SMNVEV (reference sequence). This CDR3 contains 19 residues. V was shortened by 5 bases and J by 0 bases, with 24 bases between the two germline ends. The CDR3: CASSPATSSEHLSTDTQYF. In nucleotides, the CDR3 is TGTGCCAGCAGTCCCGCCACTAGCTCCGAACATCTTAGCACAGATACGCAGTATTTT.

The sample holds a few counts of this clonotype. This chain uses TRBV19 with TRBJ2-3, with 7 bases identical to TRBD2. Trimming took 3 bases from V and 4 from J; bases not matched to a gene: 19. Per germline, CDR1 LNHDA and CDR2 SQIVND (reference sequence). This CDR3 spans 19 amino acids. The CDR3 region has the DNA TGTGCCAGTAGTATCCGTCTTCCTCGTCGACTAGCCAAATCAGATACGCAGTATTTT. This translates into CASSIRLPRRLAKSDTQYF.

This clonotype was counted only a few times. This sequence joins TRBV12-3 or TRBV12-4 and TRBJ1-6; D perhaps matches TRBD1 (5 bases). V lost 3 bases, J lost 5 bases, and 11 bases lay in between. This CDR3 spans 15 amino acids. In DNA form, the CDR3 reads TGTGCCAGCAGTTTGGGGTGGGGGAATAATTCACCCCTCCACTTT. This encodes CASSLGWGNNSPLHF.

Many counts were recorded for this clonotype. The V and J genes are TRBV12-3 or TRBV12-4 and TRBJ2-1; 7 nucleotides line up with TRBD2. V shed 1 base, J shed 2 bases, and the junction held 11 bases outside the gene matches. This CDR3 is 18 amino acids long. This chain's CDR3 is CASSLGMVLGGTYNEQFF. CDR3 DNA: TGTGCCAGCAGTTTAGGGATGGTATTGGGGGGGACCTACAATGAGCAGTTCTTC.

This clonotype was counted at least ten times. V gene TRBV6-5 combines with J gene TRBJ2-6, with D hard to call. The ends were cut back, 0 bases at V and 4 bases at J, with 10 bases in the middle. CDR1 is MNHEY and CDR2 is SVGAGI in the germline V gene. CDR3 size: 16 residues. The CDR3 sequence is CASSYSTMYGANVLTF. DNA for the CDR3: TGTGCCAGCAGTTACTCGACAATGTACGGGGCCAACGTCCTGACTTTC.

This clonotype was recorded many times. The chain links TRBV7-8 to TRBJ2-3, with unresolved D. Trimming removed 3 bases from V and 8 bases from J, with 9 bases in between. CDR1 and CDR2 (germline): SGHVS, FQNEAQ. The CDR3 covers 12 residues. CDR3 residues: CASSFTAGTQYF. For the CDR3, the DNA is TGTGCCAGCAGCTTTACTGCCGGTACGCAGTATTTT.

This clonotype came up many times. The CDR3 here is CASSQTGRNTEAFF. The CDR3 bases are TGTGCCAGCAGCCAGACAGGCCGGAACACTGAAGCTTTCTTT. The V call is TRBV2, the J call TRBJ1-1, with a possible D match to TRBD1 (6 bases). This CDR3 comprises 14 residues. Deletions cut 6 bases from V and 1 base from J, with 12 bases between. The germline V gene encodes CDR1 SNHLY and CDR2 FYNNEI.

With regard to this clonotype: At one end the junction does not follow the germline gene, possibly because of a read error. The chain links TRBV11-1 to TRBJ2-3; 9 bases fit TRBD2. This CDR3 is 14 amino acids long. In germline, CDR1 is SGHAT, CDR2 FQDESV (reference sequence). The CDR3 here is CASSRAGGSDTQYF. As DNA, the CDR3 is TGCGCCAGCAGCCGAGCGGGGGGCTCAGATACGCAGTATTTT.

This clonotype has ten or more counts. The V call is TRBV18, the J call TRBJ2-3; D may be TRBD2 (5 bases). V dropped 4 bases and J dropped 1 base, with 12 bases sitting between them. Germline V gives CDR1 KGHSH, CDR2 LQKENI. This CDR3 spans 15 amino acids. The CDR3 region has the DNA TGTGCCAGCTCACTCGACTATTCCGGCACAGATACGCAGTATTTT. Translating it yields CASSLDYSGTDTQYF.

CDR3 residues: CAWTDARFSGNTIYF. The DNA of the CDR3 is TGTGCCTGGACGGACGCCCGCTTCTCTGGAAACACCATATATTTT. This chain uses TRBV30 with TRBJ1-3, with D unclear. The CDR3 sequence is 15 residues long. Germline V gives CDR1 GTSNPN, CDR2 SVGIG (reference sequence). V lost 4 bases to trimming and J lost 0 bases, with 13 bases between them. The variable domain in full, with the rest retrieved from reference TRBV30 and TRBJ1-3, is SQTIHQWPATLVQPVGSPLSLECTVEGTSNPNLYWYRQAAGRGLQLLFYSVGIGQISSEVPQNLSASRPQDRQFILSSKKLLLSDSGFYLCAWTDARFSGNTIYFGEGSWLTVV.

Only a few counts were recorded for this clonotype. The J gene is TRBJ1-2, the V gene TRBV7-8, with TRBD1 identical over 8 bases. The J segment lost 5 bases and the V segment lost 5 bases, leaving 13 bases of the junction unmatched. Germline V gives CDR1 SGHVS, CDR2 FQNEAQ. The CDR3 contains 16 residues. This chain's CDR3 is CASSQLEGTGGYGYTF. DNA for the CDR3: TGTGCCAGCAGCCAATTAGAGGGGACAGGCGGGTATGGCTACACCTTC.

J is TRBJ2-3 and V is TRBV19; TRBD2 matches at 9 bases. J was trimmed by 2 bases and V by 5 bases; bases with no gene match: 5. Germline assignment: CDR1 LNHDA and CDR2 SQIVND (reference sequence). The CDR3 has 15 residues. This CDR3 reads CASSDSGRSTDTQYF. CDR3 DNA: TGTGCCAGTAGTGATAGCGGGAGATCCACAGATACGCAGTATTTT.

A remark on this clonotype: One end of the junction does not line up with germline, which may come from a read error. This chain joins TRBV5-8 and TRBJ2-1; possibly TRBD1 for D (6 bases). The CDR3 runs 14 residues. From germline, CDR1 is SGHTS and CDR2 YDEGEE. CDR3 in DNA: TGTGCCAGCAGCACGGACAGTTCCGCCAATGAGCGGTTCTTC. It yields the protein CASSTDSSANERFF.

This clonotype has at least ten counts. The chain recombines TRBV5-1 with TRBJ2-7, with D possibly being TRBD1 (5 bases). CDR3 size: 14 residues. V was shortened by 6 bases and J by 0 bases, with 13 bases between the two germline ends. Germline V CDR1 and CDR2: SGHRS, YFSETQ. The CDR3 nucleotides are TGCGCCAGCACCTGGGGCGGAAGCTCCTACGAGCAGTACTTC. This encodes CASTWGGSSYEQYF.

This clonotype was seen at least ten times. This sequence joins TRBV20-1 and TRBJ2-1; 10 nucleotides match TRBD2. V lost 3 bases to trimming and J lost 4 bases; unmatched junction nucleotides: 3. The CDR3 has 14 residues. The germline gives CDR1 DFQATT, CDR2 SNEGSKA (reference sequence). For the CDR3, the DNA is TGCAGTGCTAGGAGCGGGGGGGATTACAATGAGCAGTTCTTC. This translates into CSARSGGDYNEQFF.

The CDR3, as DNA: TGTGCCAGCAGTCCATCCGCCGGGACAGGGGGTCGGGCCTATGGCTACACCTTC. As protein: CASSPSAGTGGRAYGYTF. The gene calls are TRBV6-1 and TRBJ1-2, with 11 bases identical to TRBD1. Germline CDR1 is MNHNS and CDR2 is SASEGT. V trimming: 5 bases; J trimming: 4 bases; junction bases outside the gene matches: 15. The CDR3 is 18 amino acids.

The rearrangement uses TRBV10-3 and TRBJ2-1; tentatively, D is TRBD2 (6 bases). From germline, CDR1 is ENHRY and CDR2 SYGVKD. The V end lost 8 bases, the J end lost 0 bases, and 17 bases lay between the germline ends. The CDR3 loop spans 16 amino acids. CDR3 bases: TGTGCCATCGGAGGGTCTCGGGGAAGCTCCTACAATGAGCAGTTCTTC. It codes for CAIGGSRGSSYNEQFF.

The V gene is TRBV9, the J gene TRBJ1-5, with D unclear. V lost 0 bases and J lost 4, with 5 bases in between. Germline CDR1 SGDLS, CDR2 YYNGEE. The CDR3 runs 13 residues. The CDR3 here is CASSVDENQPQHF. CDR3 nucleotide sequence: TGTGCCAGCAGCGTAGATGAAAATCAGCCCCAGCATTTT.

This clonotype came up many times. The rearrangement links TRBV29-1 to TRBJ1-1, with 7 bases identical to TRBD1. The junction had 5 bases not matched to a gene; V was cut back by 7 bases and J by 0 bases. CDR1 is SQVTM and CDR2 is ANQGSEA in the germline V gene. This CDR3 is 13 amino acids long. The CDR3 is CSASGGLNTEAFF. The CDR3 region has the DNA TGCAGCGCTTCAGGGGGGTTGAACACTGAAGCTTTCTTT.

There are many counts of this clonotype. The gene calls are TRBV11-3 and TRBJ2-4; no clear D gene. Germline CDR1 reads SGHNT; CDR2 reads YENEEA. V was trimmed by 5 bases and J by 10 bases, leaving 9 bases between them. The CDR3 loop spans 11 amino acids. CDR3 DNA sequence: TGTGCCAGCAGCGCTCAGCAAATTCAGTACTTC. It translates to CASSAQQIQYF.

V and J are TRBV12-3 or TRBV12-4 and TRBJ2-1; 7 nucleotides line up with TRBD1. The V gene end was trimmed by 6 bases and the J gene end by 10 bases; junction bases not matched to a gene: 6. The CDR3 loop spans 12 amino acids. The CDR3 loop reads CASSLGQTEQFF. The CDR3 nucleotides read TGTGCCAGCAGCTTGGGACAGACCGAGCAGTTCTTC.